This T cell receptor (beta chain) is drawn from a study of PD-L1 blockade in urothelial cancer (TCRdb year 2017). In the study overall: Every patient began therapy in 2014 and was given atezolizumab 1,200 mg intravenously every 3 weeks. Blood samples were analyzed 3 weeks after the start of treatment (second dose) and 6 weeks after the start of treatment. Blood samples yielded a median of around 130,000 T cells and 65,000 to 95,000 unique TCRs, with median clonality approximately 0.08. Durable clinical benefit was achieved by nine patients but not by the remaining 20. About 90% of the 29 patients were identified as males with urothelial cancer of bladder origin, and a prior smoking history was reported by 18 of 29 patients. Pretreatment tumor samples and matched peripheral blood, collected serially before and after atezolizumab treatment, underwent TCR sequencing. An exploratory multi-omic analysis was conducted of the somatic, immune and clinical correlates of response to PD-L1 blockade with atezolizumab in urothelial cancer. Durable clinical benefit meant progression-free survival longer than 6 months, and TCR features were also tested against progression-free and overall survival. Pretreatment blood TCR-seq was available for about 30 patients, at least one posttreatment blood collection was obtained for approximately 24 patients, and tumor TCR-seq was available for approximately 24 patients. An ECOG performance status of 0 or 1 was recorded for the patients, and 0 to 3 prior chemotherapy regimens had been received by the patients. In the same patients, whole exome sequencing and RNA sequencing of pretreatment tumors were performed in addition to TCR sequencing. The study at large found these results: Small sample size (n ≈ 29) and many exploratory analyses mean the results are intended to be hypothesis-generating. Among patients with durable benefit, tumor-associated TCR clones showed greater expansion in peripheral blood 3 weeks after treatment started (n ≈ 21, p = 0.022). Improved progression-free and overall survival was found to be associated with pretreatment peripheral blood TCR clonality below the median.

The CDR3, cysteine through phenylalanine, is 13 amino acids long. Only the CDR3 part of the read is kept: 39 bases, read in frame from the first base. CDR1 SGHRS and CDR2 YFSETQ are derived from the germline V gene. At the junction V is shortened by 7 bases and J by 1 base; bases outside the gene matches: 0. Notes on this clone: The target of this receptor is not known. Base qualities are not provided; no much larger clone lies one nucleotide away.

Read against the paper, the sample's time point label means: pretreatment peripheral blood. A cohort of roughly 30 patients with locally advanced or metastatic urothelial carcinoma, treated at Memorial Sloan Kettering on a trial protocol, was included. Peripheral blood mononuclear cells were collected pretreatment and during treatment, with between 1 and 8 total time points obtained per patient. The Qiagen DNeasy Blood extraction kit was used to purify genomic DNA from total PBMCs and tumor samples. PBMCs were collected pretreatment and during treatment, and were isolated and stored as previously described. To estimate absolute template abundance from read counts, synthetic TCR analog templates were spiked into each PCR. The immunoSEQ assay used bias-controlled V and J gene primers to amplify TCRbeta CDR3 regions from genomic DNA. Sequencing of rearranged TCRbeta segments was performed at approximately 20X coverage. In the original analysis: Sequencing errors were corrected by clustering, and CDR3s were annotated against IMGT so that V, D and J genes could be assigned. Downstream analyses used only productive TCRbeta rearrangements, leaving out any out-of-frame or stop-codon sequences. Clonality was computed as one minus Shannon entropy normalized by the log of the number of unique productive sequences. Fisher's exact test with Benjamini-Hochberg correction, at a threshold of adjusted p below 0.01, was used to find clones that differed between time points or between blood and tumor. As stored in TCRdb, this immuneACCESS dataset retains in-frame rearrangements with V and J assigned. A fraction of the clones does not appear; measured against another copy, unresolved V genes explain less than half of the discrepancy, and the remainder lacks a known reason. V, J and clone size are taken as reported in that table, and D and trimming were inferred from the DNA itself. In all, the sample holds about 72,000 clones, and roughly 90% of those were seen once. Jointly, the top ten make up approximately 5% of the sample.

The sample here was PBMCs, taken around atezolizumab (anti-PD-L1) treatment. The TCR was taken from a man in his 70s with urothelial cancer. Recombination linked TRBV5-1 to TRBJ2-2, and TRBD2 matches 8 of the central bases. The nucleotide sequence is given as TGCGCCAGCCGGGGGGGGAACACCGGGGAGCTGTTTTTT. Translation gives CASRGGNTGELFF.